This TCR beta chain stems from a study of blood T cell repertoires in COVID-19. Study at large: Researchers got acute and convalescent COVID-19 samples from the United States, Italy and Spain. PBMCs, B-cell-depleted T cells, or T cells were the source of the cDNA or gDNA that made up the material.

The germline CDR1 and CDR2 sequences are SGHTA and FQGNSA. The V gene end was trimmed by 3 bases and the J gene end by 0 bases; junction bases not matched to a gene: 2. This CDR3 contains 16 residues. The authors' processing: Using reference gene primer amplification, nucleated cell counts were estimated. The assay was immunoSEQ multiplex PCR, and TCRdb's table has in-frame clones only and misses some. The V and J calls and the clone size are those of that table, but D and trimming were determined from the DNA. The table lists under 100,000 clones, approximately 87% of them singletons. The receptor was isolated from a human donor in a cohort sampled during active COVID-19. This chain links TRBV7-2 with TRBJ2-6; 7 positions match TRBD2. The sequenced material came from peripheral blood. The CDR3 here is CASSFREGSGANVLTF. CDR3 bases: TGTGCCAGCAGCTTTAGGGAGGGCTCTGGGGCCAACGTCCTGACTTTC.